Reported below is one T cell receptor (beta chain). What this receptor recognizes is not known. No much larger clonotype is one base removed from it; base qualities were not supplied. The source of the sample is a study of shared T cell receptors in the human thymus (TCRdb year 2021). Concerning the study at large: The study examined how self-reactive, shared T-cell receptor alpha chains are generated in the human thymus.

Taken from cysteine to phenylalanine, the CDR3 has 15 residues. The only DNA kept is the CDR3, 45 bases in frame from the first base. V lost 0 bases and J lost 8 bases; the stretch between them is 17 bases long. CDR1 and CDR2 (GTSNPN, SVGIG) derive from the germline V gene (reference sequence). Receptor libraries were prepared by the immunoSEQ multiplex PCR assay. Here the immuneACCESS table is served through TCRdb, limited to in-frame sequences with V and J called. Missing clones are a known gap in these copies; in checked studies unresolved V genes cover under half, and the rest lacks a known reason. The sample table records 500,000 to 550,000 clones; approximately 80% of these occur just once. Around 0.012% of the sample is taken by the ten largest. These data are also associated with another study on human thymus T cells. Reported in the second study: Donors were immunologically healthy infants undergoing open corrective cardiac surgery for congenital heart defects in Finland. The thymus tissue came from surgical resects taken out during corrective cardiac surgery. Both the thymic and the peripheral blood repertoires appeared to show biased V and J gene segment usage. Highly overlapping thymic TCR repertoires among unrelated individuals were reported in the related research. The study described the TCR alpha and beta repertoires in roughly 8 infant thymus samples and four matching peripheral blood samples. The cohort included more than 5 male and two female infants, with donor ages spanning 7 to 244 days. Thymocytes were released mechanically from tissue and stored at -70 °C as pellets of roughly 9-31 million cells. A QIAsymphony instrument was used to extract genomic DNA from the frozen cell pellets. Using the immunoSEQ multiplex PCR assay, the TCRB and TCRAD loci were amplified from a standardized quantity of quality-controlled genomic DNA. The amplicons covered the V(D)J region and were long enough to include the CDR3 and to identify the V and J genes. The amplicons were sequenced on an Illumina platform via the commercial immunoSEQ service. Corrections for primer bias and sequencing errors followed previously described methods, while TCRAD and TCRB definitions were based on the IMGT database. immunoSEQ Analyzer 3.0 and VDJTools were used for repertoire analysis, which covered basic statistics, V/J segment usage, diversity estimates, rarefaction and pairwise overlap. To estimate diversity, the Chao1, ChaoE, Efron-Thisted, Shannon and inverse Simpson indices were applied, and diversity was also estimated on datasets down-sampled to the smallest sample. Repertoire overlap was assessed by strict matching of CDR3 nucleotide sequence, V gene and J gene, and clustering was done by Jaccard-based multidimensional scaling. On average, thymus samples yielded about 810,000 unique TCRB clonotypes, whereas blood samples yielded some 85,000.

The rearranged chain carries TRBV30 and TRBJ2-1; there is no confident call for the D gene. The sequence was collected from a boy in the first two years of life with a congenital heart defect. Donor details come from another sample of the same person, matched by shared clones. Sample: thymocytes. The nucleotide sequence is given as TGTGCCTGGAGTGTAACGGGTAGTCGGCGCGATGAGCAGTTCTTC. The translation is CAWSVTGSRRDEQFF.